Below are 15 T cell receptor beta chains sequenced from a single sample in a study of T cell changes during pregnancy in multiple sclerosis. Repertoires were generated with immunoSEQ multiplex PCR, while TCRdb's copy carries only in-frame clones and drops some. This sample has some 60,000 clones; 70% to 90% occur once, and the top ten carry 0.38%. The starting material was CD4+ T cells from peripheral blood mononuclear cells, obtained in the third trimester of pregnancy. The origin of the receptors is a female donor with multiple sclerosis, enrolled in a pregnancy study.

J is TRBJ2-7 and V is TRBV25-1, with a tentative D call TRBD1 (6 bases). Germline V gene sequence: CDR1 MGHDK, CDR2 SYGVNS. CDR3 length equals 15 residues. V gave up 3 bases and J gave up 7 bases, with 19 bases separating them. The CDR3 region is CASSDFNRESEEQYF. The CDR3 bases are TGTGCCAGCAGTGATTTTAACAGGGAATCGGAGGAGCAGTACTTC.

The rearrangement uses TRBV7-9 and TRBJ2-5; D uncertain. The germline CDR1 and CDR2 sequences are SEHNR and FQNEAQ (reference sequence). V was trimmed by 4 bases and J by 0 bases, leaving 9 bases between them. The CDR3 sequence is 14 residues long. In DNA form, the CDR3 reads TGTGCCAGCAGCTCACGCAGTGACCAAGAGACCCAGTACTTC. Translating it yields CASSSRSDQETQYF.

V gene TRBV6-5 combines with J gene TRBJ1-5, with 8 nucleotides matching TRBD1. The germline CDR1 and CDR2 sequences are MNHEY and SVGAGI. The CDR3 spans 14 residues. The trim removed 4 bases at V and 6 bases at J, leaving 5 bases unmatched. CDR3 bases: TGTGCCAGCAGTTCGGACAGGGCTACTCAGCCCCAGCATTTT. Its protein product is CASSSDRATQPQHF.

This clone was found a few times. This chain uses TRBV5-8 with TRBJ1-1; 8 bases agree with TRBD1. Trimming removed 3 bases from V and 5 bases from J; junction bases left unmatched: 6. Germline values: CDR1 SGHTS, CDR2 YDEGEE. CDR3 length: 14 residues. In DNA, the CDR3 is TGTGCCAGCAGCTCGGGACAGGCAGGTACTGAAGCTTTCTTT. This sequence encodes CASSSGQAGTEAFF.

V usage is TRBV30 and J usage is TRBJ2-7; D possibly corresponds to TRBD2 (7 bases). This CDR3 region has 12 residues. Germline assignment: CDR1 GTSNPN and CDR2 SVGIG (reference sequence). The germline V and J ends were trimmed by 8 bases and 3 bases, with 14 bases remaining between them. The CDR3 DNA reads TGTGCCGGACAGTGGGGGGGCTACGAGCAGTACTTC. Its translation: CAGQWGGYEQYF. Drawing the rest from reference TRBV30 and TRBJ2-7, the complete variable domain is SQTIHQWPATLVQPVGSPLSLECTVEGTSNPNLYWYRQAAGRGLQLLFYSVGIGQISSEVPQNLSASRPQDRQFILSSKKLLLSDSGFYLCAGQWGGYEQYFGPGTRLTVT.

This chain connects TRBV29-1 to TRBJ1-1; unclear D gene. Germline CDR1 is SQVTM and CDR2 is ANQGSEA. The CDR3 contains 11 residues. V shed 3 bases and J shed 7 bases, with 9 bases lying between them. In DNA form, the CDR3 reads TGCAGCGTTGATAATCAGGTTGAAGCTTTCTTT. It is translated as CSVDNQVEAFF.

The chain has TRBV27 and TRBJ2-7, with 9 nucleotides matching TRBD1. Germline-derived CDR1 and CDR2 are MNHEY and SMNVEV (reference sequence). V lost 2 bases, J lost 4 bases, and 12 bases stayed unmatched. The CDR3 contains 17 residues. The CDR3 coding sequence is TGTGCCAGCAGTTTAAAACCCTCCGGGACAGGGTCTTACGAGCAGTACTTC. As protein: CASSLKPSGTGSYEQYF.

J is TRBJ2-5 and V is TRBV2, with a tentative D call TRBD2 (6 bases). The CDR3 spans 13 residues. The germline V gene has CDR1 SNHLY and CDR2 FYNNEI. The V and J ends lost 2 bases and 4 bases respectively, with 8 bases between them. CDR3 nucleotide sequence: TGTGCCAGCAGTGAAAGGAGGGGAGAGACCCAGTACTTC. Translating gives CASSERRGETQYF.

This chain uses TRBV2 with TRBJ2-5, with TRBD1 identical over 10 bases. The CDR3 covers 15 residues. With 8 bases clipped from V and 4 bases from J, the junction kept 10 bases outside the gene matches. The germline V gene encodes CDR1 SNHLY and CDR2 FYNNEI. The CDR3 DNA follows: TGTGCCAGCGTACCGACGACAGGGGGCGCAGAGACCCAGTACTTC. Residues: CASVPTTGGAETQYF.

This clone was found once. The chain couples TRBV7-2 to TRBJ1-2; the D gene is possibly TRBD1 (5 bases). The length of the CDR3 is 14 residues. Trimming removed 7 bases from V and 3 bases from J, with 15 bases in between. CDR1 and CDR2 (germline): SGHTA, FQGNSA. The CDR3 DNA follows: TGTGCCAGCACCCTCATGGGGGGGGACTATGGCTACACCTTC. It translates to CASTLMGGDYGYTF.

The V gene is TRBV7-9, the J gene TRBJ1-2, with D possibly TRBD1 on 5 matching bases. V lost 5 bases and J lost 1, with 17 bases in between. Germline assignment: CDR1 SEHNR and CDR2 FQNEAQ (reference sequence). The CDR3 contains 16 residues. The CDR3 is CASSPLGAELNYGYTF. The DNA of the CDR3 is TGTGCCAGCAGCCCTCTAGGGGCGGAACTTAACTATGGCTACACCTTC.

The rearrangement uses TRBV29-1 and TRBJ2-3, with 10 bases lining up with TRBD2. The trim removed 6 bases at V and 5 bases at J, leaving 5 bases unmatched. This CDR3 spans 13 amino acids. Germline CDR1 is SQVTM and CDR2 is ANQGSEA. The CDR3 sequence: CSVLAGVGDTQYF. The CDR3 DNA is TGCAGCGTGCTAGCGGGGGTTGGAGATACGCAGTATTTT.

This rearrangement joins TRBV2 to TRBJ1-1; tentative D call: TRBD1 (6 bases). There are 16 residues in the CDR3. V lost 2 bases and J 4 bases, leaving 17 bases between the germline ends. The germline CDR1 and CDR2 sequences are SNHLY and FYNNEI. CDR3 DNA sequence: TGTGCCAGCAGTGAAAGAGGGGCAGGGGTGGGCACTGAAGCTTTCTTT. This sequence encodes CASSERGAGVGTEAFF.

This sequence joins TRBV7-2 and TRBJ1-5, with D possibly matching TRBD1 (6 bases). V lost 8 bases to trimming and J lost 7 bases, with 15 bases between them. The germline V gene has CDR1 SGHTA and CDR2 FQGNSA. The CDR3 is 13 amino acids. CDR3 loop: CASHRDAGQPQHF. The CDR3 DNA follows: TGTGCCAGCCACAGGGACGCGGGCCAGCCCCAGCATTTT. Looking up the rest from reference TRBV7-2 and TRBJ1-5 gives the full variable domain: GAGVSQSPSNKVTEKGKDVELRCDPISGHTALYWYRQSLGQGLEFLIYFQGNSAPDKSGLPSDRFSAERTGGSVSTLTIQRTQQEDSAVYLCASHRDAGQPQHFGDGTRLSIL.

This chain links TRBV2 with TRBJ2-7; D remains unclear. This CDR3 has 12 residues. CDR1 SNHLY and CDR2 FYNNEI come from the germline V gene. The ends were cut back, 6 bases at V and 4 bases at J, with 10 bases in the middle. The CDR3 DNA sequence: TGTGCCAGCAGCGGAACAGAGTACGAGCAGTACTTC. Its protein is CASSGTEYEQYF.